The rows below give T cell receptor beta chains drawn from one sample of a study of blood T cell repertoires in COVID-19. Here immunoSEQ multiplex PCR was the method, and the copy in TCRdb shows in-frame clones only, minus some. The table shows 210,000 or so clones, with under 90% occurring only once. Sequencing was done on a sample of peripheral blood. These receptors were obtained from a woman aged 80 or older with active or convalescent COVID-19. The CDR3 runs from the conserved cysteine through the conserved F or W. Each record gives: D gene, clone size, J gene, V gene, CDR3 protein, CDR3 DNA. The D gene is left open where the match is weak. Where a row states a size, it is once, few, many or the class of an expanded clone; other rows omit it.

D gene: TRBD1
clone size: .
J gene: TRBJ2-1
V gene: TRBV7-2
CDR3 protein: CASNDRGTGEQFF
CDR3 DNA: TGTGCCAGCAACGACAGGGGGACTGGTGAGCAGTTCTTC

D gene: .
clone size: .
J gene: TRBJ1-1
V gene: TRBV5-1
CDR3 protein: CASSYDGVTMNTEAFF
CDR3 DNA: TGCGCCAGCAGCTATGACGGGGTAACGATGAACACTGAAGCTTTCTTT

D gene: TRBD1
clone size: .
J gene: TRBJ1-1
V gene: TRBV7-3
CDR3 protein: CASSPGGQVESAFF
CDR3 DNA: TGTGCCAGCAGCCCCGGCGGACAGGTCGAGTCGGCTTTCTTT

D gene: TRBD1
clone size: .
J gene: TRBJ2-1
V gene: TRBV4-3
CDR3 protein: CASSQVFFANRGSHEQFF
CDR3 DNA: TGCGCCAGCAGCCAAGTTTTTTTCGCGAACAGGGGGTCCCATGAGCAGTTCTTC

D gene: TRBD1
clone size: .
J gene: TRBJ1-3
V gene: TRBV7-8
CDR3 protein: CASSSSRQGAGGNTIYF
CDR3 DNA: TGTGCCAGCAGCTCCAGTAGACAGGGGGCTGGTGGAAACACCATATATTTT

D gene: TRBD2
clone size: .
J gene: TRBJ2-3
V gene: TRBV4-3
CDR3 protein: CASSLLSGRGIDTQYF
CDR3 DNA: TGCGCCAGCAGCCTGCTTAGCGGGAGGGGGATAGATACGCAGTATTTT

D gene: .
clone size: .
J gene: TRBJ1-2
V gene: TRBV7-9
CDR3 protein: CASSLGGLSYGYTF
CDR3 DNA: TGTGCCAGCAGCTTAGGGGGCTTAAGTTATGGCTACACCTTC

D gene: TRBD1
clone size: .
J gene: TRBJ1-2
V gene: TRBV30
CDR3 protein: CAWSVTGGWDGYTF
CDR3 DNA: TGTGCCTGGAGTGTAACAGGGGGCTGGGATGGCTACACCTTC

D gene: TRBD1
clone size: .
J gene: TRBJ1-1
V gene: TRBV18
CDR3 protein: CASSPMTGRNTEAFF
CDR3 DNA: TGTGCCAGCTCACCTATGACAGGGCGGAACACTGAAGCTTTCTTT

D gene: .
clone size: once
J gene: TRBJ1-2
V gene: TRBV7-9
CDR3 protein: CASSWRGKEGKVYGYTF
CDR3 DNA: TGTGCCAGCAGCTGGAGAGGGAAGGAAGGGAAGGTCTATGGCTACACCTTC

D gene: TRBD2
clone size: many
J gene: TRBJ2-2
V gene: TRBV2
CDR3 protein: CASSGTSGTGELFF
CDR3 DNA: TGTGCCAGCAGTGGGACTAGCGGGACCGGGGAGCTGTTTTTT

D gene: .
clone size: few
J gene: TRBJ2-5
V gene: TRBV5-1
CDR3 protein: CASSLAKAEETQYF
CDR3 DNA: TGCGCCAGCAGCTTGGCTAAGGCGGAAGAGACCCAGTACTTC

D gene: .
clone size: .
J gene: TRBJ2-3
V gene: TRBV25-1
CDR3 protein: CASSDSGTDIFGLDTQYF
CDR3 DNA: TGTGCCAGCAGTGATAGCGGGACAGATATTTTTGGCTTAGATACGCAGTATTTT

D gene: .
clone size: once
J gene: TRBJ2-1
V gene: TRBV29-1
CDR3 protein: CSVMVGGNEQFF
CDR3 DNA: TGCAGCGTTATGGTGGGGGGCAATGAGCAGTTCTTC

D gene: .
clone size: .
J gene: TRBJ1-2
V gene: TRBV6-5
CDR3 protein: CASSSPGDPGEGYTF
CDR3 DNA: TGTGCCAGCAGTTCTCCAGGGGACCCAGGGGAAGGCTACACCTTC

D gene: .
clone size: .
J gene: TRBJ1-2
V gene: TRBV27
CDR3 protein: CASTDLSGVFYGYTF
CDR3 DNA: TGTGCCAGCACTGATCTCTCAGGGGTGTTTTATGGCTACACCTTC

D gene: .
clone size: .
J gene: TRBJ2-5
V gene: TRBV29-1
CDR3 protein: CSVKNRDETQYF
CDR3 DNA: TGCAGCGTTAAGAACAGGGATGAGACCCAGTACTTC

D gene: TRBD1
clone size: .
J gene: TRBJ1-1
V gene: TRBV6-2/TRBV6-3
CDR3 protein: CASSYLSTPGQIGRGNTEAFF
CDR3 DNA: TGTGCCAGCAGTTACCTCAGTACCCCGGGACAGATCGGGCGGGGGAACACTGAAGCTTTCTTT

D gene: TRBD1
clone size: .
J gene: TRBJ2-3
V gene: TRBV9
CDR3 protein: CASSHSWDSRTLDTQYF
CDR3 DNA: TGTGCCAGCAGCCACTCCTGGGACAGCCGCACATTAGATACGCAGTATTTT

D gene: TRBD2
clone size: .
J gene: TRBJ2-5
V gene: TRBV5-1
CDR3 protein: CASSLEASGGQETQYF
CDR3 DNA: TGCGCCAGCAGCTTGGAGGCTAGCGGGGGGCAAGAGACCCAGTACTTC

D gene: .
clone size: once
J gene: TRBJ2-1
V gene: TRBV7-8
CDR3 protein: CASSLEGGLNNEQFF
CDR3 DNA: TGTGCCAGCAGCTTAGAGGGGGGGCTTAACAATGAGCAGTTCTTC

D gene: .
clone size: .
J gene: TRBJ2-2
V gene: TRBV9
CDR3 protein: CASSVHGQTNTGELFF
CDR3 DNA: TGTGCCAGCAGCGTCCACGGACAGACGAACACCGGGGAGCTGTTTTTT

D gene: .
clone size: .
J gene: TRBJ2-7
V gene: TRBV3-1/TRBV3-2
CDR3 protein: CASSPGSTWYF
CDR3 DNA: TGTGCCAGCAGCCCAGGTAGTACCTGGTACTTC

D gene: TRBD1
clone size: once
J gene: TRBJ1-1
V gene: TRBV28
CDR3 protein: CASDQGAHTEAFF
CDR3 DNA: TGTGCCAGCGACCAGGGGGCGCACACTGAAGCTTTCTTT

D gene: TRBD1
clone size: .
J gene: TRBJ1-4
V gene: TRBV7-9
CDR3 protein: CASSSDRGGLNEKLFF
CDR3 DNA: TGTGCCAGCAGCTCAGACAGGGGAGGCCTTAATGAAAAACTGTTTTTT

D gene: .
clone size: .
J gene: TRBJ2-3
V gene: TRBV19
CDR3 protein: CASRGGGLTPGEGQYF
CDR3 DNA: TGTGCCAGTCGAGGGGGGGGACTGACCCCCGGTGAGGGGCAGTATTTT

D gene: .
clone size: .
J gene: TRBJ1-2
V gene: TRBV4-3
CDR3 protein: CASSPRHAVNYGYTF
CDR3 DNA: TGCGCCAGCAGCCCCAGACACGCTGTAAACTATGGCTACACCTTC

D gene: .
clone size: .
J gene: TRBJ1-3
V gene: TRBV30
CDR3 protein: CAWSAGAGNTIYF
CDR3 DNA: TGTGCCTGGAGTGCAGGGGCTGGAAACACCATATATTTT

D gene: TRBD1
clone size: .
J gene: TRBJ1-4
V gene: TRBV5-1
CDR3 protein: CASSLEQGWTNEKLFF
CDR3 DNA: TGCGCCAGCAGCTTGGAACAGGGGTGGACTAATGAAAAACTGTTTTTT

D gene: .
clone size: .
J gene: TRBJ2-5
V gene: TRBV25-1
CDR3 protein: CASSESTAQETQYF
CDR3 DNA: TGTGCCAGCAGTGAATCGACAGCGCAAGAGACCCAGTACTTC

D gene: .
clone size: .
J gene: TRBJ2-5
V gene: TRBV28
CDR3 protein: CASGTGQETQYF
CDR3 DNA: TGTGCCAGCGGGACTGGGCAAGAGACCCAGTACTTC

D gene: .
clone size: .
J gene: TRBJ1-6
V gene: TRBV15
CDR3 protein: CATSRVGADSPLHF
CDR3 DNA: TGTGCCACCAGCAGAGTGGGGGCGGATTCACCCCTCCACTTT

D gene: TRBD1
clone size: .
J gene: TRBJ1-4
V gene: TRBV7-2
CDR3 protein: CASSPGTVGAGKLFF
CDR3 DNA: TGTGCCAGCAGCCCTGGGACAGTTGGAGCTGGAAAACTGTTTTTT

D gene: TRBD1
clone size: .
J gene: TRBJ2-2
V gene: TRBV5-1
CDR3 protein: CASTGQDFTGELFF
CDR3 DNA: TGCGCCAGCACCGGACAGGATTTCACCGGGGAGCTGTTTTTT

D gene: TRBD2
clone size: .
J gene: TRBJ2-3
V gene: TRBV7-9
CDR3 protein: CASSRTSGGTTDTQYF
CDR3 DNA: TGTGCCAGCAGCCGGACTAGCGGGGGAACCACAGATACGCAGTATTTT

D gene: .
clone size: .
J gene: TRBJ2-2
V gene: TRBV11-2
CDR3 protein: CASSLSSTGELFF
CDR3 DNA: TGTGCCAGCAGCTTATCTAGTACCGGGGAGCTGTTTTTT